Shown below are 10 T cell receptor beta chains from a single sample sequenced in a study of T cells in Graves' hyperthyroidism and ophthalmopathy. Researchers took RNA transcripts and amplified the TCR beta CDR3 regions from them. RT-PCR in the first round (using the HTBI primer set) targeted the TCR CDR3. TCRdb ran MiXCR on the multiplex PCR reads and lists one entry per CDR3 protein. The sample lists over 700,000 distinct CDR3 sequences; around a third were seen once. Sequencing was carried out using blood. The receptors shown here come from a woman aged 40-49 years with Graves' hyperthyroidism.

In regard to this clonotype: One end of the junction fails to match germline, which may point to a read error. V gene TRBV7-2 combines with J gene TRBJ1-1; D gene unclear. CDR1 SGHTA and CDR2 FQGNSA come from the germline V gene. The CDR3 is 15 amino acids. The CDR3 nucleotides are TGTGCCAGCAGCTTAGCGCGGGGTCCAGGAACTGAAGCTTCCTTT. This codes for CASSLARGPGTEASF.

This clonotype came up a few times. The chain employs TRBV10-3 and TRBJ2-7, with 11 bases aligning to TRBD1. The CDR3 spans 15 residues. Germline V lookup: CDR1 ENHRY, CDR2 SYGVKD. V lost 10 bases, J lost 5 bases, and 13 bases stayed unmatched. The CDR3 DNA sequence: TGTGCCAGCAGCGATCCGGGACAGGGGGACCACGAGCAGTACTTC. Its protein is CASSDPGQGDHEQYF.

Comments on this clonotype: The junction does not match germline at one end; this may be a read error. The J gene is TRBJ1-1, the V gene TRBV19, with D unclear. The CDR3 has 13 residues. Germline CDR1 and CDR2: LNHDA and SQIVND (reference sequence). CDR3 sequence: CANSVTANTEAFF. DNA for the CDR3: TGTGCCAATAGTGTTACAGCGAACACTGAAGCTTTCTTT.

The V and J genes are TRBV7-9 and TRBJ1-1; D gene uncertain. This CDR3 is built from 13 residues. CDR1 and CDR2 (germline): SEHNR, FQNEAQ (reference sequence). V was cut by 3 bases and J by 4 bases, with 9 bases left in between. This chain's CDR3 is CASSLTLITEAFF. The DNA of the CDR3 is TGTGCCAGCAGCTTGACTTTGATCACTGAAGCTTTCTTT.

As concerns this clonotype: A clone one base away is much larger, so this may be a read error. The chain couples TRBV20-1 to TRBJ2-7, with a weak D call TRBD1 (6 bases). Germline-derived CDR1 and CDR2 are DFQATT and SNEGSKA (reference sequence). This CDR3 region has 14 residues. With 6 bases removed from V and 3 bases from J, the gap between germline ends came to 18 bases. The CDR3 loop reads CSALMSGHFYEQYF. Written as DNA, the CDR3 is TGCAGTGCCCTCATGTCGGGACACTTCTACGAGCAGTACTTC.

This chain joins TRBV11-2 and TRBJ1-1, with unresolved D. The germline gives CDR1 SGHAT, CDR2 FQNNGV. Trimming removed 5 bases at V and 4 bases at J, with 17 bases between. The CDR3 is 15 residues long. In DNA form, the CDR3 reads TGTGCCAGCAGCCCGAGACTGGGTCGTGTCACTGAAGCTTTCTTT. As protein: CASSPRLGRVTEAFF.

This clonotype was counted once. The chain employs TRBV15 and TRBJ1-2; 7 nucleotides line up with TRBD1. V was clipped by 3 bases and J by 6 bases; unmatched bases: 13. This CDR3 region has 16 residues. The germline CDR1 and CDR2 sequences are LNHNV and YYDKDF (reference sequence). CDR3 in amino acids: CATSRGIPQGRDGYTF. The CDR3 DNA reads as TGTGCCACCAGCAGGGGGATTCCACAGGGGCGGGATGGCTACACCTTC.

DNA of the CDR3: TGTGCCAGCAGCGGGCCAGGGGGCATCGACGAGCAGTACTTC. It specifies CASSGPGGIDEQYF. The chain links TRBV7-9 to TRBJ2-7, with 8 bases fitting TRBD1. The germline gives CDR1 SEHNR, CDR2 FQNEAQ (reference sequence). This CDR3 region has 14 residues. The junction had 8 bases not matched to a gene; V was cut back by 5 bases and J by 5 bases.

This clonotype was found many times. The gene calls are TRBV12-3 or TRBV12-4 and TRBJ2-5, with TRBD1 matching 7 bases. V trimming: 7 bases; J trimming: 1 base; junction bases outside the gene matches: 3. This CDR3 has 13 amino acids. CDR3 protein: CASTEGAQETQYF. Written as DNA, the CDR3 is TGTGCCAGCACTGAGGGGGCCCAAGAGACCCAGTACTTC.

J is TRBJ2-5 and V is TRBV5-1, with D possibly matching TRBD1 (6 bases). V lost 5 bases to trimming and J lost 2 bases, with 19 bases between them. There are 16 residues in the CDR3. Germline V gene sequence: CDR1 SGHRS, CDR2 YFSETQ. This CDR3 reads CASSAARTANQETQYF. CDR3 nucleotides: TGCGCCAGCAGTGCGGCTAGGACAGCGAATCAAGAGACCCAGTACTTC.